The entry below describes one T cell receptor (beta chain). This sample was included in a study of blood T cell repertoires in COVID-19. Study-level information: Sources were T cells, B-cell-depleted T cells, or PBMCs; the material itself was cDNA or gDNA.

During active infection, Seattle patients enrolled and were then monitored through disease. Generated by immunoSEQ multiplex PCR, the TCRdb table keeps only in-frame clones and is missing some. Of hundreds of thousands of clones in the sample, 75% to 85% are singletons; the top ten hold roughly 1.2%. This TCR was recovered from a woman aged 25-40 years with COVID-19, enrolled during active disease. Sequenced: peripheral blood.

The DNA of the CDR3 is TGTGCCAGCAGCTTAGACAGGGGGGGAACTGAAGCTTTCTTT. This translates into CASSLDRGGTEAFF. The chain carries TRBV7-9 and TRBJ1-1, with 8 positions matching TRBD1. The germline gives CDR1 SEHNR, CDR2 FQNEAQ (reference sequence). Trimming at V came to 1 base and at J to 5 bases, leaving 3 bases not matched to a gene. This CDR3 is 14 amino acids long.